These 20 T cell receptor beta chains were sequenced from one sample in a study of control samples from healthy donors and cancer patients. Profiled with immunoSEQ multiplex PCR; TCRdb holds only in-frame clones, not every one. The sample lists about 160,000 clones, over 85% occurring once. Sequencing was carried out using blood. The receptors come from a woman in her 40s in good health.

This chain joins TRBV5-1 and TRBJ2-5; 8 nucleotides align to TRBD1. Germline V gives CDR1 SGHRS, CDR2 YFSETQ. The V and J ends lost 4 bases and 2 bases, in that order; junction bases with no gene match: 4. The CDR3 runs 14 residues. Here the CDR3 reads CASSPDRDQETQYF. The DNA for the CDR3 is TGCGCCAGCAGCCCGGACAGGGATCAAGAGACCCAGTACTTC.

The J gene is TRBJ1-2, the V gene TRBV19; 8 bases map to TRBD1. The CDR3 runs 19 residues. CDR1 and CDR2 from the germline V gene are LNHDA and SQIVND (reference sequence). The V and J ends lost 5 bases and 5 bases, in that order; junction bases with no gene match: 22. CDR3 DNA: TGTGCCAGTAGTGGACATGAAGGCCTTTACAGGGGGAAGAGGTATGGCTACACCTTC. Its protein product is CASSGHEGLYRGKRYGYTF.

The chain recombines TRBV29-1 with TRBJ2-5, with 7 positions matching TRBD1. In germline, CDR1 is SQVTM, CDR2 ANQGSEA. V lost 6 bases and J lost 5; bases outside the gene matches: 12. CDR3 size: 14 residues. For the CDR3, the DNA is TGCAGCGTCCAACGGACAGGCCAAGGGGAGACCCAGTACTTC. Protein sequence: CSVQRTGQGETQYF.

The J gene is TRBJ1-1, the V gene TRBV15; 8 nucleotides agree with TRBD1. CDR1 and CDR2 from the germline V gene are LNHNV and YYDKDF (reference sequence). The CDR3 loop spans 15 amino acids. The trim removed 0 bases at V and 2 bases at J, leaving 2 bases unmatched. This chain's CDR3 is CATSRETGANTEAFF. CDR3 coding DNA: TGTGCCACCAGCAGAGAGACAGGGGCAAACACTGAAGCTTTCTTT.

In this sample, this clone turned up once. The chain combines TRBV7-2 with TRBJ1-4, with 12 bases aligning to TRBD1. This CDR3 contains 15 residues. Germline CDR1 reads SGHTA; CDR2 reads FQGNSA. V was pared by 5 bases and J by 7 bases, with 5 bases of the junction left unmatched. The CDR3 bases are TGTGCCAGCAGCGGGACAGGGGGCGCCCCTGAAAAACTGTTTTTT. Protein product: CASSGTGGAPEKLFF.

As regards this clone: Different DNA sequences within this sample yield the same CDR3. The CDR3 sequence: CASSFTGGRTEAFF. The CDR3 DNA follows: TGCGCCAGCAGCTTTACAGGGGGGCGAACTGAAGCTTTCTTT. This chain links TRBV5-1 with TRBJ1-1; 8 nucleotides agree with TRBD1. Trimming removed 2 bases from V and 5 bases from J; junction bases left unmatched: 5. The CDR3 spans 14 residues. Germline CDR1 reads SGHRS; CDR2 reads YFSETQ.

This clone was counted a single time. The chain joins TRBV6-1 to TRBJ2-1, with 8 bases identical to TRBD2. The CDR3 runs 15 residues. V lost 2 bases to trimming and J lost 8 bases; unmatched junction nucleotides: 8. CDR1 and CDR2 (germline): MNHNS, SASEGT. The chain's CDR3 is CASSEMSGSPDEQFF. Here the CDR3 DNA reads TGTGCCAGCAGTGAAATGAGCGGGAGTCCCGATGAGCAGTTCTTC.

CDR3 sequence reads: CASSPSGDLETQYF. The CDR3 DNA sequence: TGTGCCAGCAGCCCCAGCGGGGACTTGGAGACCCAGTACTTC. This rearrangement joins TRBV6-2 or TRBV6-3 to TRBJ2-5, with 7 bases that match TRBD2. V trimming: 6 bases; J trimming: 5 bases; junction bases outside the gene matches: 9. Germline CDR1 is MNHEY and CDR2 is SVGEGT. The CDR3 has 14 residues.

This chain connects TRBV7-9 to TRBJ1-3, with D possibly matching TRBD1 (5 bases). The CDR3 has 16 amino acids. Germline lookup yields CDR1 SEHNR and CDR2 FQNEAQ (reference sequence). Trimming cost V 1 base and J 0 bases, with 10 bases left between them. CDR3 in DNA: TGTGCCAGCAGCTTAGGTGCAGGGACCTCTGGAAACACCATATATTTT. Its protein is CASSLGAGTSGNTIYF. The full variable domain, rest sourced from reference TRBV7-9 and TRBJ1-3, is DTGVSQNPRHKITKRGQNVTFRCDPISEHNRLYWYRQTLGQGPEFLTYFQNEAQLEKSRLLSDRFSAERPKGSFSTLEIQRTEQGDSAMYLCASSLGAGTSGNTIYFGEGSWLTVV.

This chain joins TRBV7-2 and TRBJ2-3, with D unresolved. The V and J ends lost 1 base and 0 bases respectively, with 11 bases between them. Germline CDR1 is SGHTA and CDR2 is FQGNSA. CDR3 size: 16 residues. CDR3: CASSLGASPSTDTQYF. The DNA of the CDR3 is TGTGCCAGCAGCTTAGGGGCCAGTCCTAGCACAGATACGCAGTATTTT.

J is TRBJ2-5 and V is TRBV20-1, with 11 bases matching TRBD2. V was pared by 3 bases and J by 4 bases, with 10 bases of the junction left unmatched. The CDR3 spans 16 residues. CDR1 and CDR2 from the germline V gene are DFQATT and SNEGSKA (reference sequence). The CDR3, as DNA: TGCAGTGCTAGTCAGCTTAGCGGGGGGGTTCGAGAGACCCAGTACTTC. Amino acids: CSASQLSGGVRETQYF.

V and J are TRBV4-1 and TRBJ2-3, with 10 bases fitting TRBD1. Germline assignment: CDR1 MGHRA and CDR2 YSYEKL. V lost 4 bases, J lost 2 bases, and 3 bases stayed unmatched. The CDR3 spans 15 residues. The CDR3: CASSPDRGPTDTQYF. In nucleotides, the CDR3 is TGCGCCAGCAGCCCCGACAGGGGGCCCACAGATACGCAGTATTTT.

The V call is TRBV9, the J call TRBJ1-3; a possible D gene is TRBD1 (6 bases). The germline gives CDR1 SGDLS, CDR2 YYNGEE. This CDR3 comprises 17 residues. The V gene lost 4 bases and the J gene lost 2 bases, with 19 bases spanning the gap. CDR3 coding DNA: TGTGCCAGCAGCTCCTCTAACTACAGGGCCACTGGAAACACCATATATTTT. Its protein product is CASSSSNYRATGNTIYF.

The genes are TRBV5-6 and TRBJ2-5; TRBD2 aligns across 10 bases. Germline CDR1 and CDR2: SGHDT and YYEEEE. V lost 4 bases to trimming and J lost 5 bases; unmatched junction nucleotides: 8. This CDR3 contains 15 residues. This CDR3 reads CASSLAGVLAETQYF. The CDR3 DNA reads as TGTGCCAGCAGCCTAGCGGGAGTGCTCGCCGAGACCCAGTACTTC.

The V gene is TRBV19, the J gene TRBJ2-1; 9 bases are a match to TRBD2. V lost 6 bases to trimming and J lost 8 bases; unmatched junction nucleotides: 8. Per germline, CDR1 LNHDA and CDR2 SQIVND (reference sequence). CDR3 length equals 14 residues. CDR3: CASRGGTSSHEQFF. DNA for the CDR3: TGTGCCAGTAGAGGGGGGACTAGCTCGCATGAGCAGTTCTTC.

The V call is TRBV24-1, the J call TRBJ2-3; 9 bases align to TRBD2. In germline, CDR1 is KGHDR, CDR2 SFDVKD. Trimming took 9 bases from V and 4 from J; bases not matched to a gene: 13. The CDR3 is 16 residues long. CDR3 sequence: CATGLAGVGRADTQYF. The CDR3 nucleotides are TGTGCCACCGGTTTAGCGGGGGTGGGGCGGGCAGATACGCAGTATTTT.

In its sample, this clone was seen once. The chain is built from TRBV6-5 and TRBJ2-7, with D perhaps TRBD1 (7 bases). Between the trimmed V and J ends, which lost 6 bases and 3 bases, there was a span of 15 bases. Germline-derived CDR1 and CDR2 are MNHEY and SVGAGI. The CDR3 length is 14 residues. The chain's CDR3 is CASRGQEGYYEQYF. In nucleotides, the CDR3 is TGTGCCAGCAGAGGACAGGAGGGGTACTACGAGCAGTACTTC.

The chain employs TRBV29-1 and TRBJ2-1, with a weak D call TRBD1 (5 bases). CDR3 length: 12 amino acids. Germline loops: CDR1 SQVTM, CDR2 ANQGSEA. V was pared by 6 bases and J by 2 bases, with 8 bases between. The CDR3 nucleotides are TGCAGCGTCAGGACAACCTACAATGAGCAGTTCTTC. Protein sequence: CSVRTTYNEQFF.

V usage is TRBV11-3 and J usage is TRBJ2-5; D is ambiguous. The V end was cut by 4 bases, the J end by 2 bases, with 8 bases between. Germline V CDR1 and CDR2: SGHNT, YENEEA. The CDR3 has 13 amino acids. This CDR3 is CASSSKVQETQYF. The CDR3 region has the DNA TGTGCCAGCAGCTCTAAGGTTCAAGAGACCCAGTACTTC. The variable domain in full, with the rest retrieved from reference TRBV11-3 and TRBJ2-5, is EAGVVQSPRYKIIEKKQPVAFWCNPISGHNTLYWYLQNLGQGPELLIRYENEEAVDDSQLPKDRFSAERLKGVDSTLKIQPAELGDSAVYLCASSSKVQETQYFGPGTRLLVL.

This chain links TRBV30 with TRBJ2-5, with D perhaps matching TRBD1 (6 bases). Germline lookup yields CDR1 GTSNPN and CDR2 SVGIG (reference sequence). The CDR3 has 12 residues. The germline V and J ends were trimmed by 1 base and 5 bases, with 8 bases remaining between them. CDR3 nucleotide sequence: TGTGCCTGGAGTGCAGGGGTCGAGACCCAGTACTTC. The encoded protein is CAWSAGVETQYF. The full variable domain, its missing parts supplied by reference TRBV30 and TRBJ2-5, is SQTIHQWPATLVQPVGSPLSLECTVEGTSNPNLYWYRQAAGRGLQLLFYSVGIGQISSEVPQNLSASRPQDRQFILSSKKLLLSDSGFYLCAWSAGVETQYFGPGTRLLVL.